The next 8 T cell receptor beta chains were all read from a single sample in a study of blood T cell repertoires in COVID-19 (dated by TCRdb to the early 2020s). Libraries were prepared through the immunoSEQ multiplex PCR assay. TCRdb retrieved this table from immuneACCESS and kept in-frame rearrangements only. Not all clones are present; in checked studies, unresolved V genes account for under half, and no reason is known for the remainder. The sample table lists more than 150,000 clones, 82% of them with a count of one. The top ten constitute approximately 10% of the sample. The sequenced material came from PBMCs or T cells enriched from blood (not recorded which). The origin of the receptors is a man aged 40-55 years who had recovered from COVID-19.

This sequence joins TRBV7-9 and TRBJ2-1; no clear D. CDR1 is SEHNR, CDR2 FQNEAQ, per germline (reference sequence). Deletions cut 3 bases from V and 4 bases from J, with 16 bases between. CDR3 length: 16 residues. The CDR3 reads CASSFRVSGSYNEQFF. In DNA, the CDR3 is TGTGCCAGCAGCTTTAGAGTATCCGGGTCATACAATGAGCAGTTCTTC.

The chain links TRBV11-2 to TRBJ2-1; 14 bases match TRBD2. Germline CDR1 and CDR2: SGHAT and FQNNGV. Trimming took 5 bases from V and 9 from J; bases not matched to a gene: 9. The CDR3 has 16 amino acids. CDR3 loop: CASSPPGLAGVVEQFF. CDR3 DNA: TGTGCCAGCAGCCCACCGGGACTAGCGGGAGTGGTTGAGCAGTTCTTC.

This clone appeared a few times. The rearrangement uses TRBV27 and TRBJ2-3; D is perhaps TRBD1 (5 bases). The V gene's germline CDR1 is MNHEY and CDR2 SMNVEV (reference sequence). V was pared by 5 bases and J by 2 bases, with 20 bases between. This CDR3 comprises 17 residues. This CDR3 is CASSPHPGADYTDTQYF. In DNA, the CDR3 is TGTGCCAGCAGTCCCCATCCTGGGGCGGATTACACAGATACGCAGTATTTT.

Here the CDR3 DNA reads TGTGCCAGCAGCTTCAGGGGCACAGATACGCAGTATTTT. Translated, it gives CASSFRGTDTQYF. The chain combines TRBV7-3 with TRBJ2-3; a possible D gene is TRBD1 (5 bases). CDR3 length: 13 residues. V was shortened by 3 bases and J by 1 base, with 5 bases between the two germline ends. CDR1 SGHTA and CDR2 FQGTGA come from the germline V gene.

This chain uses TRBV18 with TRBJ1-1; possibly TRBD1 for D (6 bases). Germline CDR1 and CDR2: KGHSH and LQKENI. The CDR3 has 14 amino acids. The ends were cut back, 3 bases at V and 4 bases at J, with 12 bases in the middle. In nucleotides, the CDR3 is TGTGCCAGCTCACCTGGGGACATTGGCACTGAAGCTTTCTTT. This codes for CASSPGDIGTEAFF.

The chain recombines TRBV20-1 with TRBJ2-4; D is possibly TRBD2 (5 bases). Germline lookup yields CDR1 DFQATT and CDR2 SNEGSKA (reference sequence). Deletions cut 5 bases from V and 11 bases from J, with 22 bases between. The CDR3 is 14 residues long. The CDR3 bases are TGCAGTGCTCGTGCCGTCCCGTACCGGGGAGTTCAGTACTTC. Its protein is CSARAVPYRGVQYF.

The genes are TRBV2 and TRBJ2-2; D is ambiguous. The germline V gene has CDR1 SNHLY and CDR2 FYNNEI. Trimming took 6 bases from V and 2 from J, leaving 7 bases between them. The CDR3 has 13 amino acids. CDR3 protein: CASSLGNTGELFF. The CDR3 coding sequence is TGTGCCAGCAGCCTAGGAAACACCGGGGAGCTGTTTTTT.

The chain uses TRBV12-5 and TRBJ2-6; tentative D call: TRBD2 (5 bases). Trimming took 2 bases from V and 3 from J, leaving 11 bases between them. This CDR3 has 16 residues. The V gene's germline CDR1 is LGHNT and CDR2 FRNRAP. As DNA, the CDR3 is TGTGCTAGTGGTTTGCCGGAGGACGGTGGGGCCAACGTCCTGACTTTC. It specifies CASGLPEDGGANVLTF.